The entry below describes one T cell receptor beta chain. This entry is derived from a study of T cell responses to AZD1222 COVID-19 vaccine. Germline-derived CDR1 and CDR2 are KGHSH and LQKENI. V was trimmed by 3 bases and J by 7 bases, leaving 19 bases between them. The CDR3 is 16 amino acids. Here immunoSEQ multiplex PCR was the method, and the copy in TCRdb shows in-frame clones only, minus some. The repertoire holds roughly 150,000 clones, with 85% to 90% as singletons. Source: peripheral blood, taken on day 0 of AZD1222 vaccination. This receptor was obtained from an adult in good health. The chain couples TRBV18 to TRBJ2-1; D remains ambiguous. The CDR3 here is CASSPRTSSSINEQFF. The CDR3 nucleotides read TGTGCCAGCTCACCGCGGACCAGCTCCTCCATTAATGAGCAGTTCTTC.